Following are 15 T cell receptor beta chains from one sample sequenced in a study of T and B cells in COVID-19 patients. TRB rearrangements were amplified by multiplex PCR with BIOMED2 TRB-A/B primers. Each CDR3 protein is one row after TCRdb ran MiXCR on the multiplex PCR reads. The table includes 4,800 or so distinct CDR3 sequences, 27% detected once. Blood genomic DNA input for TRB amplification was roughly 220-500 ng. Sequencing was carried out using blood. The receptors derive from a human donor with active COVID-19.

This clonotype was seen only a few times. DNA for the CDR3: TGTGCCAGCAGCCCCGGGGTACAAGAGACCCAGTACTTC. Residues: CASSPGVQETQYF. The chain carries TRBV7-7 and TRBJ2-5; TRBD2 might be the D (5 bases). This CDR3 is built from 13 residues. Per the germline V gene, CDR1 is SSHAT and CDR2 is FNYEAQ (reference sequence). Trimming pared 5 bases from V and 2 bases from J, leaving 9 bases between.

By its share, this clonotype is medium-sized. The chain joins TRBV12-3 or TRBV12-4 to TRBJ2-1; D remains unclear. V was shortened by 5 bases and J by 8 bases, with 7 bases between the two germline ends. CDR3 length: 11 amino acids. CDR3 nucleotide sequence: TGTGCCAGCAGTGGAAGGGATGAGCAGTTCTTC. It yields the protein CASSGRDEQFF.

This clonotype was seen a few times. This rearrangement joins TRBV14 to TRBJ1-2; D uncertain. Trimming removed 3 bases from V and 3 bases from J, with 11 bases in between. Per the germline V gene, CDR1 is SGHDN and CDR2 is FVKESK. CDR3 length: 14 amino acids. CDR3 residues: CASSQGLAHYGYTF. CDR3 sequence (DNA): TGTGCCAGCAGCCAGGGTCTCGCACACTATGGCTACACCTTC. Looking up the rest from reference TRBV14 and TRBJ1-2 gives the full variable domain: EAGVTQFPSHSVIEKGQTVTLRCDPISGHDNLYWYRRVMGKEIKFLLHFVKESKQDESGMPNNRFLAERTGGTYSTLKVQPAELEDSGVYFCASSQGLAHYGYTFGSGTRLTVV.

By share, this clonotype counts as medium-sized. The chain couples TRBV18 to TRBJ2-5, with D perhaps being TRBD1 or TRBD2 (6 bases each). Looked up from germline, CDR1 is KGHSH and CDR2 is LQKENI. This CDR3 has 14 residues. V lost 1 base, J lost 1 base, and 7 bases lay in between. CDR3 in DNA: TGTGCCAGCTCACCACGGGGGGCCCAAGAGACCCAGTACTTC. Protein sequence: CASSPRGAQETQYF.

This clonotype has only a few counts. This chain links TRBV6-4 with TRBJ2-1, with TRBD2 matching 12 bases. This CDR3 has 15 residues. CDR1 and CDR2 from the germline V gene are MRHNA and SNTAGT. The V and J ends lost 8 bases and 8 bases, in that order; junction bases with no gene match: 10. In DNA, the CDR3 is TGTGCCAGCTTAATGACTAGCGGGAGTTTTGATGAGCAGTTCTTC. Protein: CASLMTSGSFDEQFF.

Sample share makes this clonotype medium-sized (0.01 to 0.1%). The chain uses TRBV6-5 and TRBJ2-7; D might be TRBD1 (5 bases). CDR3 length equals 15 residues. The germline V gene encodes CDR1 MNHEY and CDR2 SVGAGI. Trimming stripped 0 bases from V and 6 bases from J, with 15 bases between. For the CDR3, the DNA is TGTGCCAGCAGTTACTCAACCCAGGGTATTGGCGAGCAGTACTTC. Residues: CASSYSTQGIGEQYF.

The chain employs TRBV5-1 and TRBJ2-7; TRBD1 might be the D (5 bases). V was pared by 4 bases and J by 2 bases, with 16 bases between. The CDR3 is made up of 15 amino acids. Per the germline V gene, CDR1 is SGHRS and CDR2 is YFSETQ. CDR3 DNA sequence: TGCGCCAGCAGCATGGACACAAGGAGCACCTACGAGCAGTACTTC. Its protein product is CASSMDTRSTYEQYF.

This clonotype was seen a handful of times. The genes are TRBV19 and TRBJ1-1; 9 nucleotides match TRBD1. CDR1 is LNHDA and CDR2 is SQIVND in the germline V gene (reference sequence). This CDR3 is 14 amino acids long. Germline trimming cut 5 bases from V and 5 bases from J; bases unmatched to any gene: 6. The CDR3, as DNA: TGTGCCAGTAGTGTGGGGACAGGGTGGACTGAAGCTTTCTTT. Its translation is CASSVGTGWTEAFF.

This clonotype qualifies as medium-sized. V usage is TRBV6-5 and J usage is TRBJ2-7; 7 bases are a match to TRBD2. This CDR3 has 17 amino acids. Germline V gene lookup returns CDR1 MNHEY and CDR2 SVGAGI. The V and J ends lost 2 bases and 2 bases, in that order; junction bases with no gene match: 12. The CDR3 DNA follows: TGTGCCAGCAGTTACCTCCGAGGTAGCGGGCTACCCTACGAGCAGTACTTC. As protein: CASSYLRGSGLPYEQYF.

The rearrangement joins TRBV6-1 to TRBJ1-2, with unresolved D. Germline lookup yields CDR1 MNHNS and CDR2 SASEGT. Trimming shortened V by 0 bases and J by 4 bases, and 15 bases separated the two germline ends. This CDR3 region has 16 residues. CDR3 DNA sequence: TGTGCCAGCAGTGAAGCGCTTCGAGGAACTCCCTATGGCTACACCTTC. Protein sequence: CASSEALRGTPYGYTF.

This clonotype ranks as medium-sized. V and J are TRBV6-6 and TRBJ1-4; D unresolved. The CDR3 length is 12 residues. Per germline, CDR1 MNHNY and CDR2 SVGAGI (reference sequence). Trimming removed 0 bases from V and 5 bases from J, with 1 base in between. As DNA, the CDR3 is TGTGCCAGCAGTTACTCGAATGAAAAACTGTTTTTT. Translation gives CASSYSNEKLFF.

This clonotype came up once. This sequence joins TRBV4-2 and TRBJ2-1, with 7 positions matching TRBD2. Losses at the gene ends were 4 bases for V and 7 bases for J; bases not matched to a gene: 13. The germline gives CDR1 LGHNA, CDR2 YNFKEQ. The CDR3 consists of 16 residues. The CDR3 DNA is TGTGCCAGCAGCCGTTTATCTAGCTTCGGGGGGAATGAGCAGTTCTTC. It yields the protein CASSRLSSFGGNEQFF.

The chain carries TRBV29-1 and TRBJ2-7; TRBD1 matches at 7 bases. Germline V lookup: CDR1 SQVTM, CDR2 ANQGSEA. CDR3 length: 14 amino acids. V shed 4 bases, J shed 2 bases, and the junction held 8 bases outside the gene matches. CDR3 nucleotide sequence: TGCAGCGTTGGTCGACAGGGACCACCCTACGAGCAGTACTTC. Protein product: CSVGRQGPPYEQYF.

This clonotype rates as medium-sized. The chain carries TRBV5-4 and TRBJ1-4; 8 nucleotides line up with TRBD1. In germline, CDR1 is SGHNT, CDR2 YYREEE (reference sequence). This CDR3 region has 14 residues. The junction had 7 bases not matched to a gene; V was cut back by 4 bases and J by 8 bases. The CDR3 DNA follows: TGTGCCAGCAGCGCAGGGGGCGAGCGGGAAAAACTGTTTTTT. It yields the protein CASSAGGEREKLFF. Variable domain in full (rest from reference TRBV5-4 and TRBJ1-4): ETGVTQSPTHLIKTRGQQVTLRCSSQSGHNTVSWYQQALGQGPQFIFQYYREEENGRGNFPPRFSGLQFPNYSSELNVNALELDDSALYLCASSAGGEREKLFFGSGTQLSVL.

The J gene is TRBJ2-7, the V gene TRBV6-5; TRBD2 matches 8 bases. V gave up 6 bases and J gave up 2 bases; unmatched junction bases: 6. The CDR3 is 14 residues long. In germline, CDR1 is MNHEY, CDR2 SVGAGI. The CDR3 DNA reads as TGTGCCAGCAGCCTCCGAGCGGGGGCCTACGAGCAGTACTTC. It translates to CASSLRAGAYEQYF.